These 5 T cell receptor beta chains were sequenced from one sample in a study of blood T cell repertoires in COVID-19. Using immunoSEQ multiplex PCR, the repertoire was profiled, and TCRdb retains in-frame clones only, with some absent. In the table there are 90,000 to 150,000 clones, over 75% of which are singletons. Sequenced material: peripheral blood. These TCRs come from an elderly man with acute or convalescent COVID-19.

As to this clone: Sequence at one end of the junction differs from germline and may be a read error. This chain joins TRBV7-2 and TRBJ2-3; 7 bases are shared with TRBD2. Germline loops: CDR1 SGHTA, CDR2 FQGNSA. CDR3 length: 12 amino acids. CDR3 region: CASSYGGTRGDF. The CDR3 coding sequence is TGTGCCAGCAGCTACGGGGGGACCCGAGGAGATTTT.

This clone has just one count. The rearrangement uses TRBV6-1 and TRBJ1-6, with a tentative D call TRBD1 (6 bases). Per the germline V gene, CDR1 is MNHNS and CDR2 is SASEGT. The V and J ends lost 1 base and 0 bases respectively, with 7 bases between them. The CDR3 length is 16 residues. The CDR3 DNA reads TGTGCCAGCAGTGAAGACAGGGACTCCTATAATTCACCCCTCCACTTT. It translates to CASSEDRDSYNSPLHF.

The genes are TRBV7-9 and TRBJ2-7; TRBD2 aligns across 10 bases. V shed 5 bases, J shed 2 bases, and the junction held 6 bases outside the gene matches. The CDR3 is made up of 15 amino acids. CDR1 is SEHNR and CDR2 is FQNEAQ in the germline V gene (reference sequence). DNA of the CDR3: TGTGCCAGCAGCCACGGGACTAGCGAACCCTACGAGCAGTACTTC. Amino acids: CASSHGTSEPYEQYF.

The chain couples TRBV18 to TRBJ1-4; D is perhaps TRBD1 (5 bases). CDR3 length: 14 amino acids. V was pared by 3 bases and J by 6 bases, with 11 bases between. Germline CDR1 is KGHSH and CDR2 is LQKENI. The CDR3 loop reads CASSPLGDHEKLFF. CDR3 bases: TGTGCCAGCTCACCTCTAGGGGATCATGAAAAACTGTTTTTT.

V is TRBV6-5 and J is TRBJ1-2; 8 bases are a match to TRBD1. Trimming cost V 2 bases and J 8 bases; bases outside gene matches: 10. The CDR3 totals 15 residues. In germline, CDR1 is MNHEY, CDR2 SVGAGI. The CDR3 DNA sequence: TGTGCCAGCAGTTACCCAGGACAGGGCCCCGCGGGCTACACCTTC. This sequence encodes CASSYPGQGPAGYTF.